This T cell receptor beta chain was sequenced in a study of T cell responses to AZD1222 COVID-19 vaccine. The germline V gene encodes CDR1 GTSNPN and CDR2 SVGIG (reference sequence). V was cut by 3 bases and J by 5 bases, with 11 bases left in between. The CDR3 extends over 13 amino acids. Sequenced by immunoSEQ multiplex PCR; TCRdb stores in-frame clones only, minus some. Seen here are some 150,000 clones, approximately 90% observed once, and the top ten hold less than 3.5%. This clonotype originated in an adult who received the AZD1222 COVID-19 vaccine. V is TRBV30 and J is TRBJ1-5; a possible D gene is TRBD1 (5 bases). Material: peripheral blood, obtained 28 days after the second AZD1222 dose. This CDR3 is CAWRAETDQPQHF. The CDR3 DNA follows: TGTGCCTGGAGGGCAGAGACAGATCAGCCCCAGCATTTT.